This T cell receptor (beta chain) is from a study of shared clonotypes between healthy human individuals (dated by TCRdb to the early 2020s). Looking at the study overall: The cohort comprised two women and a few men aged 18 to 49 years. To increase sequencing depth and limit assay-specific biases, TCR repertoire library preparation and sequencing were carried out by different laboratories using diverse techniques. To estimate repertoire size and how much clonotype sharing occurs between individuals, the study deeply sequenced the blood TCR repertoires of five healthy adults. For each donor, CD4 naive and CD4 memory were each given three plates, CD8 naive was given two plates, and CD8 memory was given one plate. Each donor's leukapheresis produced roughly between roughly 0.85 and 9 billion PBMCs.

A word on this clone: There is no known antigen for this receptor. It has no much larger one-base neighbor in the sample; base qualities were not kept.

From the cysteine through the phenylalanine, the CDR3 covers 13 amino acids. The retained sequence is limited to the CDR3, 39 bases, with the frame set at the first base. According to the germline V gene, CDR1 reads MNHEY and CDR2 reads SVGAGI. V lost 4 bases and J lost 10 bases; the stretch between them is 14 bases long. Results the study describes overall, beyond this receptor: Pairwise subsampling led to the expectation that sequencing depth would affect the degree of clonotype sharing among donors. Compared with non-shared clonotypes, clonotypes shared by all four sorted-subset donors had higher generation probabilities. Across a handful of donors, roughly 5% of naive CD4, more than 3% of naive CD8, 2% to 2.5% of memory CD4, and approximately 0.4% of memory CD8 clonotypes were shared. Because the study included only a small number of donors, the genetic and exposure-history diversity represented was limited. Even with the large sequencing depth, rarefaction of the sorted-subset datasets indicated that sequencing was incomplete. Larger estimated clonotype richness was generally found for naive subsets than for memory subsets. Sampling was restricted to blood, and TCR repertoires in tissue are likely to differ from TCR repertoires in blood.

Using the deep immunoSEQ assay, TCR CDR3 regions were amplified from genomic DNA by multiplex PCR. Extracted genomic DNA from each cell subset was distributed evenly across all wells of several immunoSEQ 96-well plates, and each plate was treated as a replicate. For sorted subsets, approximately 210 ng of genomic DNA, equivalent to some 33,000 T cell genomes, went into each replicate PCR. The purified libraries were quantified using a Qubit 3.0 fluorometer, sized with a Bioanalyzer 2100, and then quantified again using the KAPA Library Quantification kit. Every immunoSEQ 96-well plate was sequenced on a dedicated single-read 150-cycle Illumina NextSeq 550 flow cell. In the source study's methods: Because the immunoSEQ output included only junctional sequences and no quality scores, the filtering could not be the same as the filtering used for full-length reads. To assign V/J genes and CDR3, sequences were annotated against IMGT germline references using PyIR, a Python wrapper for IgBLAST v1.9. Reads were filtered out if the reads had weak V/J assignments (E-value above 1e-6), no CDR3, stop codons, out-of-frame junctions, or ambiguous translated residues. V3J clonotypes were defined as sequences sharing the same inferred V gene, J gene, and CDR3 amino acid sequence. Percentage overlap between repertoires was computed as shared unique clonotypes divided by the size of the smaller repertoire. Richness of each repertoire was evaluated using RTK rarefaction, the Chao1 estimator, and Recon v2.1 estimates of unobserved clonotypes. OLGA was used to compute generation probabilities for all TCRbeta clonotypes that the gDNA method yielded from a handful of donors. Drawn from immuneACCESS, this table holds only the in-frame rearrangements with V and J called that TCRdb kept. Clones are partly lost; checked studies trace under half to an unresolved V gene and leave the rest unexplained. V and J calls and clone size are copied from that table; D and trimming were computed from the DNA. The sample table holds over 2 million clones, of which 80% to 95% were seen once. Approximately 0.4% of the sample rests with the top ten.

The donors were healthy, HIV-negative adults who had no recently reported acute infections or vaccinations. All donors were Caucasian adults living in Nashville, Tennessee, USA. CD4+ T cells were enriched by magnetic negative selection, after which naive cells were positively selected on CD45RA and the negative fraction was taken as the memory subset. After blood collection by leukapheresis, PBMCs were isolated using Ficoll-Histopaque density gradient centrifugation and then cryopreserved in the vapor phase of liquid nitrogen. Purity and quantity of every magnetically sorted T cell population were checked by analytical flow cytometry. Genomic DNA was isolated from every sorted fraction and measured by UV absorbance on a Nanodrop 2000c.

The chain is encoded by TRBV6-5 joined to TRBJ2-1; confidence is insufficient to name the D gene. The sequenced sample was naive CD4+ T cells from PBMCs. Per the publication, the cell subset or site label means: CD45RA+ positively selected. This receptor was identified in a man aged 18 to 30 in good health. Some clones in this sample may be carry-over from other donors' samples. The CDR3 has the sequence CASSSIGAREQFF. DNA sequence: TGTGCCAGCAGTTCTATAGGCGCCCGGGAGCAGTTCTTC.